The text below deals with one T cell receptor (beta chain). The sample belongs to a study of blood T cell repertoires in COVID-19. The wider study: COVID-19 samples, acute and convalescent, were from the United States, Italy and Spain. In each case, the material was cDNA or gDNA derived from T cells, B-cell-depleted T cells, or PBMCs.

Per the germline V gene, CDR1 is LNHDA and CDR2 is SQIVND (reference sequence). Trimming removed 5 bases at V and 1 base at J, with 14 bases between. There are 15 residues in the CDR3. As processed by the authors: It was from reference gene primer amplification that nucleated cell counts were estimated. TCRdb's table, derived via immunoSEQ multiplex PCR, lists solely in-frame clones and lacks some. The DNA was the basis for D and trimming; V, J and clone size are from that table. Of approximately 160,000 clones listed, roughly 80% are singletons. The sequencing sample was made of peripheral blood. The TCR comes from a man in his 70s with acute or convalescent COVID-19. This chain connects TRBV19 to TRBJ1-1, with D perhaps TRBD1 (6 bases). CDR3 DNA: TGTGCCAGTAGTCCTAGGGGGTCGCGGAACACTGAAGCTTTCTTT. As protein: CASSPRGSRNTEAFF.